The T cell receptor (beta chain) described here comes from a study of T-cell reconstitution after alpha-beta-depleted transplantation in children. TCRbeta library construction was performed incorporating unique molecular identifiers. TCRdb reprocessed the PCR reads via MiXCR and lists one record per CDR3 protein. Here the sample spans 130,000 to 150,000 distinct CDR3 sequences, 8% to 10% being singletons. This clonotype was seen more than once but under ten times. V was cut by 2 bases and J by 4 bases, with 20 bases left in between. The CDR3 contains 16 residues. CDR1 is SQVTM and CDR2 is ANQGSEA in the germline V gene.

This TCR was recovered from a female patient aged 2-10 years who had a stem cell transplant for congenital amegakaryocytic thrombocytopenia, so the T cells may come from the graft donor. The V and J genes are TRBV29-1 and TRBJ1-1; D possibly corresponds to TRBD1 (6 bases). The sample in question was PBMCs, mostly from graft donor cells, obtained 180 days after TCRalphabeta/CD19-depleted stem cell transplant. Here the CDR3 reads CSVEFPPRGVGTEAFF. In DNA form, the CDR3 reads TGCAGCGTTGAATTTCCCCCCAGGGGAGTCGGCACTGAAGCTTTCTTT. Supplemented by reference TRBV29-1 and TRBJ1-1, the full variable domain reads SAVISQKPSRDICQRGTSLTIQCQVDSQVTMMFWYRQQPGQSLTLIATANQGSEATYESGFVIDKFPISRPNLTFSTLTVSNMSPEDSSIYLCSVEFPPRGVGTEAFFGQGTRLTVV.